The 25 T cell receptor beta chains reported below all come from one sample, sequenced in a study of blood T cell repertoires in COVID-19. Produced via immunoSEQ multiplex PCR; TCRdb's table is partial and in-frame only. The data show more than 85,000 clones, nearly 90% seen once. The sequenced sample was peripheral blood. The receptor set was obtained from a man between 65 and 85 years old with acute or convalescent COVID-19.

This chain uses TRBV5-4 with TRBJ2-5; D gene uncertain. In germline, CDR1 is SGHNT, CDR2 YYREEE (reference sequence). The V gene lost 1 base and the J gene lost 0 bases, with 4 bases spanning the gap. The CDR3 runs to 13 residues. In DNA, the CDR3 is TGTGCCAGCAGCTTGCCGTACCAAGAGACCCAGTACTTC. Protein: CASSLPYQETQYF.

The chain couples TRBV9 to TRBJ1-4; 7 positions match TRBD1. Germline V gene lookup returns CDR1 SGDLS and CDR2 YYNGEE. This CDR3 contains 15 residues. The V gene end was trimmed by 3 bases and the J gene end by 4 bases; junction bases not matched to a gene: 6. CDR3 loop: CASSATGTVNEKLFF. The CDR3 DNA reads as TGTGCCAGCAGCGCGACCGGGACAGTTAATGAAAAACTGTTTTTT.

The J gene is TRBJ1-6, the V gene TRBV13; D gene ambiguous. CDR3 length equals 14 residues. The V end was cut by 0 bases, the J end by 4 bases, with 4 bases between. Germline loops: CDR1 PRHDT, CDR2 FYEKMQ (reference sequence). Written as DNA, the CDR3 is TGTGCCAGCAGCTTAGGGCGGTATAATTCACCCCTCCACTTT. Encoded protein: CASSLGRYNSPLHF. Complete variable domain (other parts from reference TRBV13 and TRBJ1-6): AAGVIQSPRHLIKEKRETATLKCYPIPRHDTVYWYQQGPGQDPQFLISFYEKMQSDKGSIPDRFSAQQFSDYHSELNMSSLELGDSALYFCASSLGRYNSPLHFGNGTRLTVT.

This rearrangement joins TRBV2 to TRBJ1-6, with D possibly matching TRBD1 (6 bases). This CDR3 spans 14 amino acids. The germline V gene encodes CDR1 SNHLY and CDR2 FYNNEI. CDR3 nucleotide sequence: TGTGCATCCCTGACAGGCGCGGTTAATTCACCCCTCCACTTT. It specifies CASLTGAVNSPLHF.

The chain uses TRBV19 and TRBJ1-1; 8 nucleotides agree with TRBD1. The CDR3 is 14 amino acids. CDR1 and CDR2 from the germline V gene are LNHDA and SQIVND (reference sequence). With 3 bases clipped from V and 5 bases from J, the junction kept 5 bases outside the gene matches. The CDR3 reads CASSIRTGYTEAFF. CDR3 sequence (DNA): TGTGCCAGTAGTATTCGGACAGGGTATACTGAAGCTTTCTTT.

The chain recombines TRBV12-3 or TRBV12-4 with TRBJ1-1, with D unclear. The CDR3 runs to 13 residues. V lost 2 bases, J lost 5 bases, and 9 bases lay in between. CDR3 sequence (DNA): TGTGCCAGCAGTTTAACAGCGGTGACTGAAGCTTTCTTT. It yields the protein CASSLTAVTEAFF.

The chain carries TRBV7-6 and TRBJ2-1; 10 nucleotides align to TRBD2. This CDR3 comprises 19 residues. Germline CDR1 reads SGHVS; CDR2 reads FNYEAQ. Trimming took 0 bases from V and 4 from J; bases not matched to a gene: 12. CDR3 sequence reads: CASSLASFQRGGNYNEQFF. The CDR3 bases are TGTGCCAGCAGCTTAGCTAGTTTCCAGCGGGGGGGAAATTACAATGAGCAGTTCTTC. The whole variable domain, filled in from reference TRBV7-6 and TRBJ2-1, reads GAGVSQSPRYKVTKRGQDVALRCDPISGHVSLYWYRQALGQGPEFLTYFNYEAQQDKSGLPNDRFSAERPEGSISTLTIQRTEQRDSAMYRCASSLASFQRGGNYNEQFFGPGTRLTVL.

J is TRBJ2-3 and V is TRBV19; TRBD1 matches 8 bases. CDR3 length equals 14 residues. V lost 4 bases to trimming and J lost 4 bases; unmatched junction nucleotides: 4. Germline CDR1 and CDR2: LNHDA and SQIVND (reference sequence). CDR3 amino acids: CASSSRGRADTQYF. In nucleotides, the CDR3 is TGTGCCAGTAGTAGCAGGGGGCGGGCAGATACGCAGTATTTT.

This chain connects TRBV2 to TRBJ1-2; 7 bases fit TRBD1. Germline V gene sequence: CDR1 SNHLY, CDR2 FYNNEI. CDR3 length: 16 residues. The V and J ends lost 8 bases and 5 bases, in that order; junction bases with no gene match: 17. The CDR3, as DNA: TGTGCCAGCGCGCGGACAGGTATACTCGGAGATTATGGCTACACCTTC. It specifies CASARTGILGDYGYTF.

The rearrangement uses TRBV30 and TRBJ2-7, with 8 bases fitting TRBD1. Germline V gene data show CDR1 as GTSNPN and CDR2 as SVGIG (reference sequence). The CDR3 loop spans 14 amino acids. The V segment lost 0 bases and the J segment 5 bases; nucleotides outside the gene matches: 6. Written as DNA, the CDR3 is TGTGCCTGGAGTGTCCCAATGGACAGGGACGAGCAGTACTTC. This codes for CAWSVPMDRDEQYF.

The chain is built from TRBV7-2 and TRBJ1-6, with a possible D match to TRBD1 (6 bases). Germline values: CDR1 SGHTA, CDR2 FQGNSA. This CDR3 spans 15 amino acids. V lost 5 bases to trimming and J lost 5 bases, with 13 bases between them. CDR3 amino acids: CASSLGQLHNSPLHF. As DNA, the CDR3 is TGTGCCAGCAGCCTAGGACAGCTCCATAATTCACCCCTCCACTTT.

The chain links TRBV11-2 to TRBJ2-2, with D possibly being TRBD2 (6 bases). CDR1 is SGHAT and CDR2 is FQNNGV in the germline V gene. The CDR3 has 16 amino acids. V lost 5 bases, J lost 0 bases, and 13 bases lay in between. The CDR3 protein is CASSPWTITNTGELFF. The CDR3, as DNA: TGTGCCAGCAGCCCCTGGACTATTACGAACACCGGGGAGCTGTTTTTT.

The chain carries TRBV28 and TRBJ2-1, with 7 nucleotides matching TRBD1. V dropped 3 bases and J dropped 7; count of bases not matched to a gene: 6. The germline V gene has CDR1 MDHEN and CDR2 SYDVKM. The CDR3 is made up of 14 amino acids. In nucleotides, the CDR3 is TGTGCCAGCAGTTTGTCGACAGGGTTGAATGAGCAGTTCTTC. Translated: CASSLSTGLNEQFF.

The rearrangement joins TRBV5-5 to TRBJ2-2, with TRBD1 as a possible D gene (5 bases). Germline-derived CDR1 and CDR2 are SGHKS and YYEKEE (reference sequence). The CDR3 consists of 15 residues. V was clipped by 0 bases and J by 4 bases, with 10 bases between them. The CDR3 spells CASSLGGLGTGELFF. The CDR3 nucleotides are TGTGCCAGCAGCTTGGGGGGCCTAGGCACCGGGGAGCTGTTTTTT.

This clone was seen just once. This chain's CDR3 is CASSLGQGMGSNQPQHF. The CDR3 nucleotides are TGTGCCAGCAGCTTGGGACAGGGGATGGGGAGCAATCAGCCCCAGCATTTT. The chain uses TRBV5-8 and TRBJ1-5; 8 bases match TRBD1. The CDR3 has 17 residues. The trim removed 0 bases at V and 1 base at J, leaving 6 bases unmatched. Germline CDR1 and CDR2: SGHTS and YDEGEE. The full variable domain, rest sourced from reference TRBV5-8 and TRBJ1-5, is EAGVTQSPTHLIKTRGQQATLRCSPISGHTSVYWYQQALGLGLQFLLWYDEGEERNRGNFPPRFSGRQFPNYSSELNVNALELEDSALYLCASSLGQGMGSNQPQHFGDGTRLSIL.

This CDR3 reads CASRRAGTGGAGELFF. The CDR3 region has the DNA TGCGCCAGCAGACGAGCTGGGACAGGGGGGGCCGGGGAGCTGTTTTTT. The rearrangement joins TRBV5-1 to TRBJ2-2, with TRBD1 matching over 11 bases. The germline gives CDR1 SGHRS, CDR2 YFSETQ. The V segment lost 5 bases and the J segment 6 bases; nucleotides outside the gene matches: 9. The CDR3 consists of 16 residues.

This clone was seen once. The rearrangement links TRBV2 to TRBJ2-4; 7 bases are shared with TRBD2. The V segment lost 7 bases and the J segment 0 bases; nucleotides outside the gene matches: 6. The CDR3 extends over 15 amino acids. Germline assignment: CDR1 SNHLY and CDR2 FYNNEI. The CDR3 DNA reads TGTGCCAGCACGGGAGGAGCCCAAGCCAAAAACATTCAGTACTTC. It codes for CASTGGAQAKNIQYF.

J is TRBJ2-1 and V is TRBV5-1, with 11 bases identical to TRBD2. The CDR3 has 15 residues. The germline CDR1 and CDR2 sequences are SGHRS and YFSETQ. Unmatched junction bases numbered 6, after V lost 2 bases and J lost 8 bases. CDR3 residues: CASSFSGGANDEQFF. CDR3 in DNA: TGCGCCAGCAGCTTTAGCGGGGGGGCCAATGATGAGCAGTTCTTC.

The chain carries TRBV11-2 and TRBJ2-4; 9 nucleotides match TRBD1. The CDR3 runs 15 residues. The V and J ends lost 2 bases and 5 bases, in that order; junction bases with no gene match: 4. Germline V gene data show CDR1 as SGHAT and CDR2 as FQNNGV. Here the CDR3 DNA reads TGTGCCAGCAGCTTAACAGGGGGCATGGAAAACATTCAGTACTTC. Its translation is CASSLTGGMENIQYF. Full variable domain (missing parts from reference TRBV11-2 and TRBJ2-4): EAGVAQSPRYKIIEKRQSVAFWCNPISGHATLYWYQQILGQGPKLLIQFQNNGVVDDSQLPKDRFSAERLKGVDSTLKIQPAKLEDSAVYLCASSLTGGMENIQYFGAGTRLSVL.

The chain is built from TRBV10-3 and TRBJ2-6, with TRBD2 as a possible D gene (5 bases). This CDR3 contains 16 residues. V lost 10 bases and J 0 bases, leaving 16 bases between the germline ends. The germline CDR1 and CDR2 sequences are ENHRY and SYGVKD. This CDR3 reads CATTTVGDSGANVLTF. The CDR3 bases are TGTGCCACCACCACGGTCGGGGACTCTGGGGCCAACGTCCTGACTTTC.

J is TRBJ2-3 and V is TRBV7-9, with 8 bases matching TRBD2. J gave up 3 bases and V 5 bases, and 4 bases lay outside the gene matches. The CDR3 totals 14 residues. Germline V gene lookup returns CDR1 SEHNR and CDR2 FQNEAQ (reference sequence). The CDR3: CASSPGTSTDTQYF. As DNA, the CDR3 is TGTGCCAGCAGCCCAGGGACTAGTACAGATACGCAGTATTTT.

The CDR3 nucleotides read TGTGCCAGTGACCCGGGACAGGTGGTCCGCACTGAAGCTTTCTTT. Translating gives CASDPGQVVRTEAFF. V and J are TRBV19 and TRBJ1-1; 8 nucleotides align to TRBD1. After removal of 8 bases from V and 4 bases from J, the junction contained 12 bases not matched to a gene. CDR3 length: 15 amino acids. The germline gives CDR1 LNHDA, CDR2 SQIVND (reference sequence).

The chain is built from TRBV6-5 and TRBJ2-2; 11 bases align to TRBD2. The germline gives CDR1 MNHEY, CDR2 SVGAGI. J was trimmed by 2 bases and V by 7 bases; bases with no gene match: 3. This CDR3 is built from 15 residues. The CDR3 DNA follows: TGTGCCAGCACCCTAGCGGGGGGAAACACCGGGGAGCTGTTTTTT. The encoded protein is CASTLAGGNTGELFF.

The V and J genes are TRBV24-1 and TRBJ1-1; D is ambiguous. V lost 6 bases to trimming and J lost 0 bases, with 7 bases between them. CDR3 length equals 13 residues. CDR1 is KGHDR, CDR2 SFDVKD, per germline. The CDR3 bases are TGTGCCACCAGTCGCACTATGAACACTGAAGCTTTCTTT. This gives the protein CATSRTMNTEAFF.

This clone appeared a single time. The chain combines TRBV9 with TRBJ2-2, with D possibly matching TRBD2 (5 bases). This CDR3 has 15 residues. Per germline, CDR1 SGDLS and CDR2 YYNGEE. The V gene lost 0 bases and the J gene lost 0 bases, with 6 bases spanning the gap. The CDR3 spells CASSVGAANTGELFF. The DNA for the CDR3 is TGTGCCAGCAGCGTAGGAGCGGCGAACACCGGGGAGCTGTTTTTT. Supplemented by reference TRBV9 and TRBJ2-2, the full variable domain reads DSGVTQTPKHLITATGQRVTLRCSPRSGDLSVYWYQQSLDQGLQFLIQYYNGEERAKGNILERFSAQQFPDLHSELNLSSLELGDSALYFCASSVGAANTGELFFGEGSRLTVL.